These T cell receptor beta chains were read from a single sample in a study of blood T cell repertoires in COVID-19. Measured with immunoSEQ multiplex PCR; TCRdb has only the in-frame clones, and not every one. This table holds around 250,000 clones, approximately 85% found once. Sequencing was carried out using peripheral blood. Source of these receptors: a woman older than 75 with COVID-19, enrolled during active disease. Each CDR3 is given with its conserved first and last residue. Fields, in order: V gene, clone size, CDR3 length, CDR3 protein. The size entry is marked missing in some rows and otherwise reads once, few, many or a size class.

TRBV6-4 | - | 13 | CATSGGAYNEQFF
TRBV30 | - | 17 | CAWSVGVAGGPIATQYF
TRBV27 | - | 18 | CASSSGTGNTTQHRGAVF
TRBV10-2 | - | 13 | CASTHREQGRSYF
TRBV7-2 | - | 14 | CASSRRRQEETQYF
TRBV4-1 | - | 18 | CASSPLPRSFRGSYEQYF
TRBV5-1 | - | 16 | CASSLGAGLSRGAQYF
TRBV6-5 | - | 13 | CASTGQGATEAFF
TRBV18 | - | 13 | CASSLDRETEAFF
TRBV20-1 | - | 17 | CSASPRGEGSGANVLTF
TRBV5-4 | - | 17 | CASSMLSGGQGTDTQYF
TRBV28 | - | 15 | CASTKDTISNQPQHF
TRBV6-5 | - | 15 | CASTLSSGGWDEQFF
TRBV3-1/TRBV3-2 | - | 14 | CASSQVTGAGELFF
TRBV7-9 | - | 12 | CGTSGGVETQYF
TRBV3-1/TRBV3-2 | few | 16 | CASSLTGGGSNQPQHF
TRBV2 | - | 15 | CASKGQGVPNEKLFF
TRBV5-1 | - | 13 | CASSAGGTDTQYF
TRBV6-5 | - | 11 | CASSSGTSQHF
TRBV4-3 | few | 14 | CASSQDSRDQPQHF
TRBV30 | - | 14 | CAWSGGQGNNEQFF
TRBV7-9 | - | 12 | CASSRTGTRLFF